This TCR beta chain was captured by sequencing in a study of technical replicates of blood from a handful of donors. J lost 14 bases, V lost 3 bases, and 10 bases had no gene match. This CDR3 is 15 amino acids long. Germline lookup yields CDR1 SGHVS and CDR2 FQNEAQ. Measured with immunoSEQ multiplex PCR; TCRdb has only the in-frame clones, and not every one. This sample carries more than 65,000 clones, around nine tenths of them seen once, and the ten largest clones take 3.5% to 5%. V gene TRBV7-8 combines with J gene TRBJ1-6; 10 bases align to TRBD1. This receptor was taken from a human donor in good health. Some clones in this sample may be carry-over from other donors' samples. Source material: PBMCs. In DNA, the CDR3 is TGTGCCAGCAGCTTGCTAGGGACAGGGGTAAACACCCTCCACTTT. This sequence encodes CASSLLGTGVNTLHF. The complete variable domain, with remaining parts taken from reference TRBV7-8 and TRBJ1-6, reads GAGVSQSPRYKVAKRGQDVALRCDPISGHVSLFWYQQALGQGPEFLTYFQNEAQLDKSGLPSDRFFAERPEGSVSTLKIQRTQQEDSAVYLCASSLLGTGVNTLHFGNGTRLTVT.